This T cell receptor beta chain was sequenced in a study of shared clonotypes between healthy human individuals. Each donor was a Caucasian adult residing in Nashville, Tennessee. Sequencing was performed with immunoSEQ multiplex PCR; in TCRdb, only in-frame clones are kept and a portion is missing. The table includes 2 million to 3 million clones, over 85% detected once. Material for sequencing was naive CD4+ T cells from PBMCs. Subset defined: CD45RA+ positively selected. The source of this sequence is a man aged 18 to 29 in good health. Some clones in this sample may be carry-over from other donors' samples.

The CDR3 loop reads CARSPGGRGSDTQYF. The CDR3 nucleotides are TGTGCCAGAAGCCCGGGTGGGAGAGGGTCAGATACGCAGTATTTT. The chain carries TRBV7-5 and TRBJ2-3; the DNA was not used to check the table's D call, TRBD2. TRBV7-5 is flagged as a pseudogene. The CDR3 is 15 amino acids.